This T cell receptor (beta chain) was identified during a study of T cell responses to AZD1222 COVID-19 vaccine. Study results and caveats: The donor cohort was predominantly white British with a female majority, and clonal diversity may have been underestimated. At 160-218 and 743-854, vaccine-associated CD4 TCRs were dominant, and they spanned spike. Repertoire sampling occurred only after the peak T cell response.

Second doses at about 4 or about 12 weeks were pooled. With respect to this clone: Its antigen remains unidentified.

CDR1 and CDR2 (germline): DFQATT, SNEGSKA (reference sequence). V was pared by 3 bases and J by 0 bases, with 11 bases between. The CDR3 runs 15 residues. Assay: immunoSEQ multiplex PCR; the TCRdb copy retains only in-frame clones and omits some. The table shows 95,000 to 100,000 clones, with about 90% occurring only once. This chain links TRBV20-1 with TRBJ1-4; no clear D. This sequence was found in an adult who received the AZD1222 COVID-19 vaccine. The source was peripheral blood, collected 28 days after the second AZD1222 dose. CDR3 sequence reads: CSASNSDSTNEKLFF. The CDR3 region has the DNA TGCAGTGCTAGTAACAGTGATTCAACTAATGAAAAACTGTTTTTT.